This TCR beta chain derives from a study of T cell responses to AZD1222 COVID-19 vaccine. Overall study: Some second doses came at about 4 weeks and others at about 12 weeks; these were pooled. Study findings and constraints: White British people made up most donors, females outnumbered males, and clonal diversity was possibly underestimated.

The CDR3 length is 14 residues. Germline CDR1 SGHTA, CDR2 FQGNSA. Trimming at V came to 4 bases and at J to 7 bases, leaving 5 bases not matched to a gene. A remark on this clone: Its target is not known.

Some clones are missing from TCRdb's copy, which holds only in-frame ones; the method was immunoSEQ multiplex PCR. The table includes fewer than 85,000 clones, roughly nine tenths detected once. Sequences were derived from peripheral blood, sampled on day 0 of AZD1222 vaccination. The V and J genes are TRBV7-2 and TRBJ2-2; TRBD1 matches at 8 bases. The clonotype originates from an adult in good health. CDR3 sequence reads: CASSWRQGSGELFF. The CDR3 DNA sequence: TGTGCCAGCAGCTGGAGACAGGGGAGCGGGGAGCTGTTTTTT.